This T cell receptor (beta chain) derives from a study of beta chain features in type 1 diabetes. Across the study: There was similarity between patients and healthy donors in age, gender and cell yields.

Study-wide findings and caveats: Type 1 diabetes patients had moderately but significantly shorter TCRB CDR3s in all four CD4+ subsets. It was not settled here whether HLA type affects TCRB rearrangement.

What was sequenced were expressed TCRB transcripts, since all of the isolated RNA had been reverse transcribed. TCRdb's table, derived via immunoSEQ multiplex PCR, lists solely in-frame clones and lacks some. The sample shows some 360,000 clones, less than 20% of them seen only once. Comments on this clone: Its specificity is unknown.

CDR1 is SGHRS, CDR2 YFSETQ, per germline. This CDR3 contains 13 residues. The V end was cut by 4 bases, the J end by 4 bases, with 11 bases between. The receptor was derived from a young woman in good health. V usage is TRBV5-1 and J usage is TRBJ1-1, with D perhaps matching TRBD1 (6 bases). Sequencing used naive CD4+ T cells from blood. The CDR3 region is CASSPGTFTEAFF. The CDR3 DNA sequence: TGCGCCAGCAGCCCCGGGACATTCACTGAAGCTTTCTTT.